This TCR beta chain appears in the sequencing data of a study of cytotoxic CD8 clonotypes in ibrutinib-treated CLL. Across the study: Patients attained approximately 25 partial and 2 complete responses; at median around 70 months, around 15 remained remitted while around twelve progressed.

Germline loops: CDR1 SGHNT, CDR2 YYREEE (reference sequence). The length of the CDR3 is 13 residues. Between the trimmed V and J ends, which lost 4 bases and 10 bases, there was a span of 17 bases. General study findings and limits: Sustained-remission and progressing patients diverged in sampling times. Clonality, elevated at ibrutinib response, dropped back toward baseline at progression.

Some clones are missing from TCRdb's copy, which holds only in-frame ones; the method was immunoSEQ multiplex PCR. The sample yields about 32,000 clones, 60% to 80% seen once. In the case of this clone: Its antigen is not known.

The genes are TRBV5-4 and TRBJ2-5; weak D call: TRBD1 (6 bases). Source: PBMCs, taken at disease progression, from a patient treated with ibrutinib. The TCR sequence derives from a human donor with chronic lymphocytic leukemia. Here the CDR3 reads CASSIQDSLVQYF. CDR3 nucleotides: TGTGCCAGCAGCATCCAGGACAGCTTAGTCCAGTACTTC.